This TCR beta chain was sequenced during a study of blood T cell repertoires in COVID-19. Overall study: Samples taken during acute and convalescent COVID-19 were collected in the United States, Italy and Spain. PBMCs, B-cell-depleted T cells, or T cells were the source of the cDNA or gDNA that made up the material.

Profiled with immunoSEQ multiplex PCR; TCRdb holds only in-frame clones, not every one. The data hold a few hundred thousand clones, with roughly 91% observed a single time. CDR1 and CDR2 from the germline V gene are SEHNR and FQNEAQ (reference sequence). CDR3 size: 15 residues. V lost 4 bases, J lost 3 bases, and 7 bases stayed unmatched. Seattle enrolled patients during active infection and tracked them longitudinally. The sequencing input was peripheral blood. This sequence joins TRBV7-9 and TRBJ1-2; TRBD1 matches at 8 bases. The source is a woman under 40 with COVID-19, enrolled during active disease. CDR3 loop: CASSSPGQAYYGYTF. The CDR3 nucleotides are TGTGCCAGCAGCTCACCGGGACAGGCATACTATGGCTACACCTTC.